Presented here are 9 T cell receptor beta chains from one specimen sequenced in a study of blood T cell repertoires in COVID-19. The data were produced by immunoSEQ multiplex PCR, yet TCRdb's version contains in-frame clones alone and is incomplete. The profile covers about 220,000 clones, with around 82% appearing a single time and roughly 3% taken by the ten largest. Sequenced input: peripheral blood. These receptors originate from a young woman who had recovered from COVID-19.

This sequence joins TRBV28 and TRBJ1-1; 8 bases agree with TRBD1. The V gene end was trimmed by 2 bases and the J gene end by 5 bases; junction bases not matched to a gene: 7. CDR1 is MDHEN and CDR2 is SYDVKM in the germline V gene. The CDR3 loop spans 15 amino acids. This CDR3 is CASSLPTGVGTEAFF. The CDR3 DNA is TGTGCCAGCAGTTTACCGACAGGGGTGGGTACTGAAGCTTTCTTT.

The chain joins TRBV24-1 to TRBJ1-2; possible D gene TRBD1, 5 bases. The germline V gene encodes CDR1 KGHDR and CDR2 SFDVKD. The V end was cut by 7 bases, the J end by 4 bases, with 15 bases between. The CDR3 is 14 amino acids. CDR3 nucleotide sequence: TGTGCCACCAGCCCCCGGGGGGAACCCTATGGCTACACCTTC. It encodes CATSPRGEPYGYTF.

V usage is TRBV11-2 and J usage is TRBJ1-1, with D uncertain. The CDR3 is 14 amino acids. From germline, CDR1 is SGHAT and CDR2 FQNNGV. Trimming left V 2 bases short and J 4 bases short, with 11 bases between. The DNA of the CDR3 is TGTGCCAGCAGCTTACGGGGATCTCCCACTGAAGCTTTCTTT. Translating it yields CASSLRGSPTEAFF. Full variable domain (rest looked up from reference TRBV11-2 and TRBJ1-1): EAGVAQSPRYKIIEKRQSVAFWCNPISGHATLYWYQQILGQGPKLLIQFQNNGVVDDSQLPKDRFSAERLKGVDSTLKIQPAKLEDSAVYLCASSLRGSPTEAFFGQGTRLTVV.

The genes are TRBV28 and TRBJ2-2; maybe TRBD1 (6 bases). Trimming cost V 4 bases and J 8 bases, with 17 bases left between them. Per the germline V gene, CDR1 is MDHEN and CDR2 is SYDVKM. This CDR3 is 15 amino acids long. CDR3 nucleotide sequence: TGTGCCAGCAGTTCGCCACTTACAGGGTTAGGGGAGCTGTTTTTT. The encoded protein is CASSSPLTGLGELFF.

This clone appeared a few times. J is TRBJ2-5 and V is TRBV7-9, with D tentatively TRBD1 (6 bases). The germline V gene encodes CDR1 SEHNR and CDR2 FQNEAQ (reference sequence). The V end lost 6 bases, the J end lost 5 bases, and 16 bases lay between the germline ends. The length of the CDR3 is 14 residues. The chain's CDR3 is CASRRTVQEETQYF. The CDR3 coding sequence is TGTGCCAGCAGAAGGACAGTCCAGGAGGAGACCCAGTACTTC.

The genes are TRBV18 and TRBJ1-1; D perhaps matches TRBD1 (6 bases). Trimming took 4 bases from V and 5 from J, leaving 23 bases between them. This CDR3 is 17 amino acids long. Germline V lookup: CDR1 KGHSH, CDR2 LQKENI. CDR3 region: CASSRAGAYAEGTEAFF. CDR3 nucleotides: TGTGCCAGCTCACGGGCAGGGGCCTACGCCGAGGGTACTGAAGCTTTCTTT.

The chain uses TRBV9 and TRBJ2-5, with 10 positions matching TRBD2. CDR1 SGDLS and CDR2 YYNGEE come from the germline V gene. V was clipped by 4 bases and J by 4 bases; unmatched bases: 10. CDR3 length: 16 residues. The CDR3 loop reads CASSSRGSGRGETQYF. For the CDR3, the DNA is TGTGCCAGCAGCTCCCGGGGAAGCGGGAGGGGAGAGACCCAGTACTTC.

The gene calls are TRBV29-1 and TRBJ2-7; 8 positions match TRBD1. V gave up 2 bases and J gave up 5 bases; unmatched junction bases: 5. The CDR3 totals 13 residues. Looked up from germline, CDR1 is SQVTM and CDR2 is ANQGSEA. CDR3 sequence reads: CSVEQGARNEQYF. The CDR3 DNA sequence: TGCAGCGTTGAACAGGGGGCGAGAAACGAGCAGTACTTC.

This CDR3 is CASSYEKASGTNEQFF. CDR3 DNA sequence: TGTGCCAGCAGTTACGAGAAAGCTAGCGGGACTAATGAGCAGTTCTTC. This chain joins TRBV6-5 and TRBJ2-1; the match to TRBD2 covers 9 bases. V was clipped by 2 bases and J by 7 bases; unmatched bases: 9. The CDR3 is 16 residues long. Germline values: CDR1 MNHEY, CDR2 SVGAGI.